Shown below are 23 T cell receptor beta chains from a single sample sequenced in a study of blood T cell repertoires in COVID-19. TCRdb's copy holds only in-frame clones and misses some; the assay was immunoSEQ multiplex PCR. The data hold around 260,000 clones, with roughly 86% observed a single time. Sequenced: peripheral blood. These receptors came from a woman aged 60-75 years with COVID-19, enrolled during active disease.

CDR3 sequence (DNA): TGTGCCAGCAGCTCTACCCTCGCCCCCCTTGGTGGCAATCAGCCCCAGCATTTT. It encodes CASSSTLAPLGGNQPQHF. This chain joins TRBV7-9 and TRBJ1-5; D not certain. Germline V gene data show CDR1 as SEHNR and CDR2 as FQNEAQ (reference sequence). The CDR3 covers 18 residues. V lost 4 bases, J lost 2 bases, and 21 bases lay in between.

This CDR3 reads CASSQVPGLAGSEQYF. The CDR3 nucleotides read TGTGCCAGCAGCCAAGTACCGGGACTAGCGGGATCCGAGCAGTACTTC. The chain combines TRBV3-1 (or the pseudogene TRBV3-2) with TRBJ2-7; TRBD2 matches at 13 bases. The CDR3 runs 16 residues. Germline V CDR1 and CDR2: LGHDT, YNNKEL (reference sequence). V trimming: 1 base; J trimming: 6 bases; junction bases outside the gene matches: 6.

V gene TRBV12-3 or TRBV12-4 combines with J gene TRBJ1-1, with D tentatively TRBD1 (6 bases). The CDR3 has 13 residues. V was pared by 2 bases and J by 3 bases, with 7 bases between. The CDR3 DNA reads as TGTGCCAGCAGTTTAAAGGGGGACACTGAAGCTTTCTTT. This codes for CASSLKGDTEAFF.

The V and J genes are TRBV11-2 and TRBJ2-7; TRBD2 agrees at 9 bases. The V gene's germline CDR1 is SGHAT and CDR2 FQNNGV. J lost 4 bases, V lost 3 bases, and 10 bases had no gene match. The CDR3 is made up of 16 amino acids. The chain's CDR3 is CASSFGIAGEGYEQYF. In nucleotides, the CDR3 is TGTGCCAGCAGCTTTGGAATAGCGGGAGAAGGGTACGAGCAGTACTTC.

V gene TRBV28 combines with J gene TRBJ2-7, with 8 bases that match TRBD2. The CDR3 loop spans 17 amino acids. Germline V CDR1 and CDR2: MDHEN, SYDVKM. The V and J ends lost 4 bases and 4 bases, in that order; junction bases with no gene match: 15. The CDR3 spells CASSSKEKAGTRYEQYF. The DNA for the CDR3 is TGTGCCAGCAGTTCCAAGGAAAAAGCCGGGACTAGATACGAGCAGTACTTC.

On this clone: Compared with germline, one end of the junction differs, possibly owing to a read error. The chain couples TRBV23-1 to TRBJ2-3; tentative D call: TRBD1 (6 bases). TRBV23-1 is sorted into the ORF group, with uncertain function. The CDR3 has 14 amino acids. CDR3 sequence: CACRGRGSTDTQYF. CDR3 bases: TGCGCCTGCAGGGGAAGGGGTAGCACAGATACGCAGTATTTT.

The chain uses TRBV4-1 and TRBJ1-5; D is unclear. V dropped 0 bases and J dropped 5 bases, with 14 bases sitting between them. Germline V gives CDR1 MGHRA, CDR2 YSYEKL. The CDR3 extends over 16 amino acids. As DNA, the CDR3 is TGCGCCAGCAGCCAAGAGGGAGCGGGCCCGGATCAGCCCCAGCATTTT. It yields the protein CASSQEGAGPDQPQHF.

As DNA, the CDR3 is TGTGCCAGAAGCGTACCCCAGAACTACGAGCAGTACTTC. Protein sequence: CARSVPQNYEQYF. The chain links TRBV7-5 to TRBJ2-7; the table's D call, TRBD1, was not checked against the DNA. TRBV7-5 is flagged as a pseudogene. The CDR3 extends over 13 amino acids.

The rearrangement joins TRBV5-4 to TRBJ1-1, with D perhaps TRBD1 (5 bases). V was cut by 7 bases and J by 6 bases, with 13 bases left in between. The V gene's germline CDR1 is SGHNT and CDR2 YYREEE (reference sequence). This CDR3 region has 12 residues. The CDR3 spells CASSGVGSEAFF. The DNA of the CDR3 is TGTGCCAGCTCGGGGGTAGGGTCTGAAGCTTTCTTT.

This sequence joins TRBV30 and TRBJ1-5; D remains ambiguous. V lost 2 bases to trimming and J lost 1 base, with 9 bases between them. The CDR3 runs to 14 residues. Looked up from germline, CDR1 is GTSNPN and CDR2 is SVGIG (reference sequence). CDR3 sequence: CAWSLKASNQPQHF. CDR3 bases: TGTGCCTGGAGTCTCAAAGCGAGCAATCAGCCCCAGCATTTT.

The chain has TRBV4-2 and TRBJ1-1, with 10 bases aligning to TRBD1. CDR3 length equals 15 residues. Germline V gives CDR1 LGHNA, CDR2 YNFKEQ. Trimming at V came to 4 bases and at J to 1 base, leaving 3 bases not matched to a gene. The CDR3 protein is CASSPRDRGNTEAFF. The CDR3 coding sequence is TGTGCCAGCAGCCCGAGGGACAGGGGGAACACTGAAGCTTTCTTT.

The chain employs TRBV2 and TRBJ2-1; 9 nucleotides agree with TRBD2. Germline-derived CDR1 and CDR2 are SNHLY and FYNNEI. V dropped 6 bases and J dropped 7; count of bases not matched to a gene: 10. This CDR3 is 15 amino acids long. The CDR3 region is CASSRGLAEGNEQFF. The DNA of the CDR3 is TGTGCCAGCAGCCGGGGACTAGCCGAAGGGAATGAGCAGTTCTTC.

V is TRBV11-2 and J is TRBJ1-3; D unclear. V lost 1 base, J lost 0 bases, and 10 bases lay in between. This CDR3 has 16 amino acids. Germline CDR1 SGHAT, CDR2 FQNNGV. The CDR3 sequence: CASSLGEAFSGNTIYF. Here the CDR3 DNA reads TGTGCCAGCAGCTTAGGCGAGGCGTTCTCTGGAAACACCATATATTTT. Full variable domain (remainder filled in from reference TRBV11-2 and TRBJ1-3): EAGVAQSPRYKIIEKRQSVAFWCNPISGHATLYWYQQILGQGPKLLIQFQNNGVVDDSQLPKDRFSAERLKGVDSTLKIQPAKLEDSAVYLCASSLGEAFSGNTIYFGEGSWLTVV.

The chain uses TRBV2 and TRBJ2-5, with D perhaps matching TRBD1 (6 bases). The V end lost 7 bases, the J end lost 1 base, and 10 bases lay between the germline ends. CDR3 length: 13 amino acids. Germline lookup yields CDR1 SNHLY and CDR2 FYNNEI. CDR3 nucleotides: TGTGCCAGCACAAGAGGGGGCCAAGAGACCCAGTACTTC. As protein: CASTRGGQETQYF.

The V call is TRBV3-1 (or the pseudogene TRBV3-2), the J call TRBJ2-7, with D maybe TRBD2 (5 bases). Between the trimmed V and J ends, which lost 2 bases and 5 bases, there was a span of 10 bases. The CDR3 spans 13 residues. Germline V gene lookup returns CDR1 LGHDT and CDR2 YNNKEL (reference sequence). CDR3 in amino acids: CASSQRGANEQYF. The CDR3, as DNA: TGTGCCAGCAGCCAACGGGGAGCGAACGAGCAGTACTTC.

The genes are TRBV29-1 and TRBJ2-7, with D maybe TRBD1 (6 bases). CDR1 and CDR2 (germline): SQVTM, ANQGSEA. The CDR3 loop spans 15 amino acids. The V end was cut by 1 base, the J end by 2 bases, with 15 bases between. The CDR3 protein is CSVEVEQGPPYEQYF. The CDR3 DNA is TGCAGCGTTGAAGTCGAACAGGGTCCCCCCTACGAGCAGTACTTC.

V and J are TRBV11-2 and TRBJ1-2; 8 nucleotides line up with TRBD1. With 5 bases clipped from V and 2 bases from J, the junction kept 7 bases outside the gene matches. The CDR3 spans 15 residues. Per the germline V gene, CDR1 is SGHAT and CDR2 is FQNNGV. The CDR3 DNA reads TGTGCCAGCAGCCAGGGACAGGCGGGGAACTATGGCTACACCTTC. Residues: CASSQGQAGNYGYTF.

The chain uses TRBV2 and TRBJ2-1, with 9 nucleotides matching TRBD2. J gave up 8 bases and V 8 bases, and 1 base lay outside the gene matches. The CDR3 has 11 amino acids. Germline V CDR1 and CDR2: SNHLY, FYNNEI. For the CDR3, the DNA is TGTGCCAGCCGACTAGCGGATGAGCAGTTCTTC. It encodes CASRLADEQFF.

V usage is TRBV4-2 and J usage is TRBJ2-7, with TRBD2 matching 8 bases. V lost 1 base, J lost 2 bases, and 4 bases stayed unmatched. The germline V gene encodes CDR1 LGHNA and CDR2 YNFKEQ. This CDR3 has 15 residues. CDR3 protein: CASSQVTSGAYEQYF. DNA for the CDR3: TGTGCCAGCAGCCAAGTTACTAGCGGAGCCTACGAGCAGTACTTC.

The chain employs TRBV27 and TRBJ1-4, with 8 positions matching TRBD1. V was clipped by 6 bases and J by 1 base; unmatched bases: 10. The CDR3 has 17 residues. Germline assignment: CDR1 MNHEY and CDR2 SMNVEV (reference sequence). CDR3 region: CASSPDRALRTNEKLFF. CDR3 bases: TGTGCCAGCAGCCCGGACAGGGCTTTGAGAACTAATGAAAAACTGTTTTTT.

CDR3 coding DNA: TGTGCCAGCAGTTACTCGACTACCAACAATGAGCAGTTCTTC. It codes for CASSYSTTNNEQFF. The rearrangement uses TRBV6-6 and TRBJ2-1; perhaps TRBD2 as D (5 bases). This CDR3 has 14 amino acids. Germline values: CDR1 MNHNY, CDR2 SVGAGI (reference sequence). V lost 0 bases and J lost 5, with 8 bases in between.

This clone has only one observation. J is TRBJ1-3 and V is TRBV6-5; 10 bases map to TRBD1. The CDR3 loop spans 15 amino acids. In germline, CDR1 is MNHEY, CDR2 SVGAGI. V lost 6 bases, J lost 3 bases, and 5 bases stayed unmatched. The DNA of the CDR3 is TGTGCCAGCAGCCGAGGGACAGGGGATGGAAACACCATATATTTT. This gives the protein CASSRGTGDGNTIYF.

The genes are TRBV6-2 or TRBV6-3 and TRBJ1-5, with D possibly TRBD1 on 5 matching bases. CDR3 length: 15 amino acids. Trimming shortened V by 6 bases and J by 8 bases, and 20 bases separated the two germline ends. Germline CDR1 and CDR2: MNHEY and SVGEGT. The CDR3 loop is CASSLGGLPPEPQHF. In nucleotides, the CDR3 is TGTGCCAGCAGCCTCGGGGGACTCCCGCCGGAGCCCCAGCATTTT.